This passage covers 5 T cell receptor beta chains from one sample sequenced in a study of neurological immune-mediated disorders. TCRdb re-derived calls from the 5' RACE reads in MiXCR, one entry per CDR3 protein. The table lists around 30,000 distinct CDR3 sequences, 4% to 5.5% of them singletons, with 20% to 25% in the top ten. The sample comprised PBMCs. The receptors here all came from a man aged 18 to 29 in good health.

There are many counts of this clonotype. The rearrangement links TRBV29-1 to TRBJ2-5; D not resolved. Germline V gene data show CDR1 as SQVTM and CDR2 as ANQGSEA. The V end lost 3 bases, the J end lost 5 bases, and 13 bases lay between the germline ends. CDR3 length: 13 amino acids. The CDR3 region is CSVESRSGETQYF. CDR3 nucleotide sequence: TGCAGCGTTGAGTCTAGATCCGGGGAGACCCAGTACTTC. Combining the CDR3 with reference TRBV29-1 and TRBJ2-5 gives the whole variable domain SAVISQKPSRDICQRGTSLTIQCQVDSQVTMMFWYRQQPGQSLTLIATANQGSEATYESGFVIDKFPISRPNLTFSTLTVSNMSPEDSSIYLCSVESRSGETQYFGPGTRLLVL.

This clonotype was counted at least ten times. The chain has TRBV29-1 and TRBJ2-5, with 9 bases lining up with TRBD2. Trimming took 0 bases from V and 3 from J; bases not matched to a gene: 8. Germline V gene lookup returns CDR1 SQVTM and CDR2 ANQGSEA. The CDR3 spans 16 residues. The CDR3 here is CSVEDPLAGTEETQYF. The CDR3 DNA is TGCAGCGTTGAAGACCCGCTAGCGGGGACGGAAGAGACCCAGTACTTC.

This clonotype came up many times. The rearrangement joins TRBV20-1 to TRBJ1-2; no clear D gene. The V gene lost 5 bases and the J gene lost 3 bases, with 10 bases spanning the gap. The CDR3 length is 12 residues. The germline V gene encodes CDR1 DFQATT and CDR2 SNEGSKA (reference sequence). The CDR3 is CSASTTYYGYTF. CDR3 DNA: TGCAGTGCTTCCACAACCTACTATGGCTACACCTTC.

This clonotype has a count of ten or more. This chain joins TRBV6-2 or TRBV6-3 and TRBJ1-5; possible D gene TRBD1, 5 bases. Germline CDR1 is MNHEY and CDR2 is SVGEGT. V dropped 6 bases and J dropped 3 bases, with 15 bases sitting between them. The CDR3 is 15 amino acids. As DNA, the CDR3 is TGTGCCAGCAGCCTAAGGGGAAGGGCCAATCAGCCCCAGCATTTT. Translating it yields CASSLRGRANQPQHF.

This clonotype was observed at least ten times. The chain couples TRBV7-2 to TRBJ2-4; maybe TRBD1 (6 bases). Germline assignment: CDR1 SGHTA and CDR2 FQGNSA. This CDR3 region has 18 residues. Trimming shortened V by 4 bases and J by 0 bases, and 19 bases separated the two germline ends. CDR3 region: CASSSNRVSALAKNIQYF. In nucleotides, the CDR3 is TGTGCCAGCAGCTCAAACAGGGTTTCAGCCCTAGCCAAAAACATTCAGTACTTC.